Here is one T cell receptor beta chain with its context. TCRdb reprocessed the 5' RACE reads with MiXCR, giving one entry per CDR3 protein. The data hold 400,000 or so distinct CDR3 sequences, with 9% to 10% observed a single time. This record belongs to a study of identical twins. V dropped 1 base and J dropped 0; count of bases not matched to a gene: 7. Germline CDR1 reads DFQATT; CDR2 reads SNEGSKA (reference sequence). This CDR3 is 18 amino acids long. The sample consisted of naive T cells sorted from blood. The chain has TRBV20-1 and TRBJ2-1, with TRBD2 matching 12 bases. The source is a woman aged 45-65 years in good health. As DNA, the CDR3 is TGCAGTGCTAGAGCCCGTACTAGCGGGAGGAGCTCCTACAATGAGCAGTTCTTC. Protein product: CSARARTSGRSSYNEQFF.